The clone carrying this T cell receptor (beta chain) was seen a handful of times. Its antigen is as yet unknown. TCRdb reprocessed the 5' RACE reads with MiXCR, giving one entry per CDR3 protein. The sample has 270,000 or so distinct CDR3 sequences, under 20% seen once. This CDR3 is 12 amino acids long. CDR1 is SGHVS and CDR2 is FQNEAQ in the germline V gene. V was trimmed by 3 bases and J by 5 bases, leaving 8 bases between them. The data were taken from a study of T-cell memory formation after mild COVID-19. The overall study: Clusters were largely donor specific.

Findings of the study overall: Clones shrinking between day 15 and 85 showed a balanced CD4/CD8 split, and those that grew later tilted toward CD4+. Those CD4+ clones that contracted were mainly in CM and EM (CD8+ ones in EMRA). Some clones that responded were present in memory (sampled pre-infection), which suggests cross-reactive memory joined.

The sample comprised PBMCs or a T cell subset sorted from them (not recorded which). This chain connects TRBV7-8 to TRBJ2-7, with D hard to call. The TCR comes from a man younger than 30 who had mild COVID-19 (a few samples of this study predate the infection). Cell type and time point are not known. CDR3 region: CASSFRFDEQYF. CDR3 in DNA: TGTGCCAGCAGCTTCCGCTTCGACGAGCAGTACTTC.